The 24 T cell receptor beta chains reported below all come from one sample, sequenced in a study of blood T cell repertoires in COVID-19. Using immunoSEQ multiplex PCR, the repertoire was profiled, and TCRdb retains in-frame clones only, with some absent. Among about 400,000 clones listed, 80% to 90% were seen once. The specimen sequenced was peripheral blood. Receptors were obtained from a woman aged 30 to 39 with acute or convalescent COVID-19.

V gene TRBV30 combines with J gene TRBJ2-1; 8 nucleotides match TRBD2. The CDR3 loop spans 13 amino acids. The V segment lost 3 bases and the J segment 8 bases; nucleotides outside the gene matches: 6. The germline gives CDR1 GTSNPN, CDR2 SVGIG (reference sequence). CDR3 region: CAWSTGGLHEQFF. The CDR3 nucleotides read TGTGCCTGGAGCACGGGAGGGTTGCATGAGCAGTTCTTC.

J is TRBJ2-5 and V is TRBV9; 8 nucleotides align to TRBD2. Unmatched junction bases numbered 12, after V lost 3 bases and J lost 5 bases. The CDR3 is made up of 16 amino acids. Germline lookup yields CDR1 SGDLS and CDR2 YYNGEE. The CDR3 sequence is CASSAGGGGFAETQYF. The CDR3 DNA sequence: TGTGCCAGCAGCGCCGGCGGCGGGGGGTTCGCGGAGACCCAGTACTTC.

This clone has only a few counts. The J gene is TRBJ2-1, the V gene TRBV9; D possibly corresponds to TRBD1 (6 bases). CDR1 is SGDLS, CDR2 YYNGEE, per germline. Trimming took 3 bases from V and 7 from J, leaving 26 bases between them. This CDR3 has 18 residues. CDR3 amino acids: CASSEETGWQPRRNEQFF. CDR3 bases: TGTGCCAGCAGCGAGGAAACAGGGTGGCAACCCAGAAGGAATGAGCAGTTCTTC.

The table lists this clone with a count of one. The V and J genes are TRBV6-5 and TRBJ1-1, with D possibly TRBD1 on 6 matching bases. Germline V lookup: CDR1 MNHEY, CDR2 SVGAGI. V was trimmed by 5 bases and J by 5 bases, leaving 18 bases between them. The CDR3 runs 15 residues. The CDR3, as DNA: TGTGCCAGCAGTCTAATCGCGGGGGCGTCAACTGAAGCTTTCTTT. This codes for CASSLIAGASTEAFF.

As for this clone: The identical CDR3 is also encoded by other nucleotide sequences in the sample. The chain couples TRBV20-1 to TRBJ2-2; D remains ambiguous. Germline lookup yields CDR1 DFQATT and CDR2 SNEGSKA (reference sequence). The CDR3 has 11 amino acids. Trimming pared 5 bases from V and 6 bases from J, leaving 7 bases between. CDR3 residues: CSASSSGELFF. The CDR3 nucleotides are TGCAGTGCTTCGTCGTCCGGGGAGCTGTTTTTT.

The chain links TRBV18 to TRBJ1-4, with 7 positions matching TRBD1. In germline, CDR1 is KGHSH, CDR2 LQKENI. V lost 4 bases, J lost 0 bases, and 2 bases stayed unmatched. The CDR3 extends over 15 amino acids. CDR3 protein: CASSRDRATNEKLFF. The CDR3 coding sequence is TGTGCCAGCTCACGTGACAGGGCAACTAATGAAAAACTGTTTTTT.

The V and J genes are TRBV30 and TRBJ1-3; D is unclear. The CDR3 is 14 amino acids. Trimming shortened V by 2 bases and J by 2 bases, and 10 bases separated the two germline ends. CDR1 GTSNPN and CDR2 SVGIG come from the germline V gene (reference sequence). The CDR3 loop is CAWSRELAGNTIYF. The CDR3 DNA is TGTGCCTGGAGTCGGGAACTCGCTGGAAACACCATATATTTT.

CDR3 sequence reads: CASSTRHNEKLFF. In nucleotides, the CDR3 is TGTGCCAGTAGTACGAGACACAATGAAAAACTGTTTTTT. The V and J genes are TRBV19 and TRBJ1-4; D not certain. V was pared by 4 bases and J by 5 bases, with 8 bases between. The length of the CDR3 is 13 residues. Germline V gene data show CDR1 as LNHDA and CDR2 as SQIVND (reference sequence).

The chain carries TRBV12-3 or TRBV12-4 and TRBJ1-2; D gene unclear. This CDR3 has 13 amino acids. The germline V and J ends were trimmed by 3 bases and 1 base, with 6 bases remaining between them. CDR3 DNA: TGTGCCAGCAGTTTCTCTCTTAACTATGGCTACACCTTC. Translated, it gives CASSFSLNYGYTF.

V is TRBV9 and J is TRBJ1-3, with D maybe TRBD1 (6 bases). CDR1 SGDLS and CDR2 YYNGEE come from the germline V gene. The CDR3 loop spans 15 amino acids. Trimming took off 3 bases at V and 0 bases at J, with 10 bases between the two ends. For the CDR3, the DNA is TGTGCCAGCAGCGCCCAGGGGAACTCTGGAAACACCATATATTTT. It yields the protein CASSAQGNSGNTIYF.

V gene TRBV11-2 combines with J gene TRBJ1-6; D ambiguous. Trimming took off 5 bases at V and 8 bases at J, with 16 bases between the two ends. The V gene's germline CDR1 is SGHAT and CDR2 FQNNGV. The CDR3 sequence is 15 residues long. The CDR3 sequence is CASSVSGKSDSPLHF. The CDR3 DNA reads TGTGCCAGCAGCGTTTCCGGGAAATCAGATTCACCCCTCCACTTT.

Concerning this clone: The same CDR3 also results from other DNA sequences found in this sample. The chain combines TRBV7-3 with TRBJ1-2, with D possibly TRBD1 on 5 matching bases. CDR3 length: 16 amino acids. Germline CDR1 SGHTA, CDR2 FQGTGA. Trimming left V 0 bases short and J 6 bases short, with 17 bases between. Here the CDR3 reads CASSLTGGYQLDGYTF. The CDR3 bases are TGTGCCAGCAGCTTAACTGGGGGGTATCAACTGGATGGCTACACCTTC.

This chain connects TRBV24-1 to TRBJ2-1; D gene uncertain. Germline-derived CDR1 and CDR2 are KGHDR and SFDVKD. V shed 3 bases and J shed 4 bases, with 6 bases lying between them. The length of the CDR3 is 13 residues. The CDR3 is CATSDPQYNEQFF. DNA of the CDR3: TGTGCCACCAGTGATCCCCAGTACAATGAGCAGTTCTTC.

CDR3 DNA sequence: TGTGCCAGCAGCTTATTCGCTCGGGATCGGTCTGAGCAGTTCTTC. Translated: CASSLFARDRSEQFF. The chain uses TRBV13 and TRBJ2-1; possible D gene TRBD2, 5 bases. The ends were cut back, 2 bases at V and 9 bases at J, with 17 bases in the middle. Germline lookup yields CDR1 PRHDT and CDR2 FYEKMQ (reference sequence). The CDR3 totals 15 residues.

As concerns this clone: This specimen includes other DNA sequences encoding the same CDR3. The J gene is TRBJ2-2, the V gene TRBV7-9; no clear D. Per germline, CDR1 SEHNR and CDR2 FQNEAQ (reference sequence). Trimming left V 3 bases short and J 4 bases short, with 9 bases between. The CDR3 sequence is 14 residues long. The CDR3 DNA reads as TGTGCCAGCAGCTTCCCAGGCCGCACCGGGGAGCTGTTTTTT. This codes for CASSFPGRTGELFF.

The J gene is TRBJ2-2, the V gene TRBV6-5; TRBD2 might be the D (5 bases). V lost 7 bases and J 1 base, leaving 10 bases between the germline ends. Germline V CDR1 and CDR2: MNHEY, SVGAGI. The CDR3 is 14 amino acids. CDR3 sequence reads: CASKPGWNTGELFF. In DNA form, the CDR3 reads TGTGCCAGCAAGCCGGGATGGAACACCGGGGAGCTGTTTTTT.

The chain carries TRBV2 and TRBJ1-4; 8 nucleotides align to TRBD1. The CDR3 runs 15 residues. V lost 6 bases and J lost 2; bases outside the gene matches: 5. Looked up from germline, CDR1 is SNHLY and CDR2 is FYNNEI. The CDR3 loop is CASSARGPTNEKLFF. The DNA of the CDR3 is TGTGCCAGCAGCGCCAGGGGGCCGACTAATGAAAAACTGTTTTTT.

This chain connects TRBV27 to TRBJ1-2; 7 nucleotides match TRBD1. Trimming took 6 bases from V and 5 from J; bases not matched to a gene: 6. The CDR3 extends over 13 amino acids. Germline loops: CDR1 MNHEY, CDR2 SMNVEV (reference sequence). The CDR3 reads CASSPDRSYGYTF. CDR3 bases: TGTGCCAGCAGCCCGGACAGGTCTTATGGCTACACCTTC.

The chain combines TRBV5-1 with TRBJ2-1, with TRBD2 identical over 7 bases. This CDR3 is 14 amino acids long. The J segment lost 4 bases and the V segment lost 4 bases, leaving 5 bases of the junction unmatched. Per the germline V gene, CDR1 is SGHRS and CDR2 is YFSETQ. This CDR3 is CASSGGEGYNEQFF. In DNA, the CDR3 is TGCGCCAGCAGCGGTGGGGAGGGTTACAATGAGCAGTTCTTC.

V usage is TRBV28 and J usage is TRBJ2-1; TRBD2 matches at 13 bases. CDR3 length equals 15 residues. The trim removed 4 bases at V and 7 bases at J, leaving 4 bases unmatched. Looked up from germline, CDR1 is MDHEN and CDR2 is SYDVKM. CDR3 sequence reads: CASSYGLAGANEQFF. CDR3 nucleotide sequence: TGTGCCAGCAGTTACGGACTAGCGGGGGCTAATGAGCAGTTCTTC.

The chain links TRBV7-9 to TRBJ2-3; 7 bases line up with TRBD1. The V gene's germline CDR1 is SEHNR and CDR2 FQNEAQ (reference sequence). After removal of 4 bases from V and 4 bases from J, the junction contained 5 bases not matched to a gene. CDR3 length: 14 amino acids. The CDR3 region has the DNA TGTGCCAGCAGCTCCGGACAGGCGTCAGATACGCAGTATTTT. Translation: CASSSGQASDTQYF. Variable domain in full (rest from reference TRBV7-9 and TRBJ2-3): DTGVSQNPRHKITKRGQNVTFRCDPISEHNRLYWYRQTLGQGPEFLTYFQNEAQLEKSRLLSDRFSAERPKGSFSTLEIQRTEQGDSAMYLCASSSGQASDTQYFGPGTRLTVL.

CDR3: CASSLGLAGDLYNEQFF. Here the CDR3 DNA reads TGTGCCAGCAGCCTAGGTCTAGCGGGGGATCTCTACAATGAGCAGTTCTTC. V gene TRBV5-4 combines with J gene TRBJ2-1, with 10 bases lining up with TRBD2. Germline CDR1 and CDR2: SGHNT and YYREEE (reference sequence). The CDR3 spans 17 residues. V gave up 4 bases and J gave up 3 bases; unmatched junction bases: 10.

This chain connects TRBV24-1 to TRBJ1-1; weak D call: TRBD1 (5 bases). V dropped 5 bases and J dropped 8 bases, with 14 bases sitting between them. The germline V gene encodes CDR1 KGHDR and CDR2 SFDVKD. The CDR3 sequence is 13 residues long. CDR3 sequence (DNA): TGTGCCACCAGTGTCGGGCAGGGAACGGAAGCTTTCTTT. It yields the protein CATSVGQGTEAFF.

This clone showed up just once. The gene calls are TRBV4-1 and TRBJ1-6; 7 bases align to TRBD1. V trimming: 4 bases; J trimming: 5 bases; junction bases outside the gene matches: 11. The length of the CDR3 is 17 residues. In germline, CDR1 is MGHRA, CDR2 YSYEKL. CDR3 nucleotides: TGCGCCAGCAGCCCGGTAACTAGGGGGCGTAATAATTCACCCCTCCACTTT. It translates to CASSPVTRGRNNSPLHF.